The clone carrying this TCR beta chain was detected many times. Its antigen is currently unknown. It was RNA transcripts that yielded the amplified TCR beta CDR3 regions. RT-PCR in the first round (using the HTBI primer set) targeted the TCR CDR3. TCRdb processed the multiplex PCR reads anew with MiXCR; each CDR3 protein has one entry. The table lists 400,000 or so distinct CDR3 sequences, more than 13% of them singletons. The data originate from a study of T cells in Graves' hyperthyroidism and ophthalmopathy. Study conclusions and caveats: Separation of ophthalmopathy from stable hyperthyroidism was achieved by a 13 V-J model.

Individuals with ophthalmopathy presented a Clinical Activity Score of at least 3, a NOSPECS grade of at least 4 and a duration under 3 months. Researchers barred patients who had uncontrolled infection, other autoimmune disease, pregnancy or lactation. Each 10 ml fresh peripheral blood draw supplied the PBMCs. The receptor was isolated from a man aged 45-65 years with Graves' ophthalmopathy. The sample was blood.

The CDR3 reads CATMAAGEAQPQHF. The DNA of the CDR3 is TGTGCCACCATGGCGGCAGGGGAGGCGCAGCCCCAGCATTTT. The chain carries TRBV24-1 and TRBJ1-5; possibly TRBD1 for D (6 bases). The CDR3 loop spans 14 amino acids. Trimming left V 8 bases short and J 7 bases short, with 17 bases between. The germline gives CDR1 KGHDR, CDR2 SFDVKD.